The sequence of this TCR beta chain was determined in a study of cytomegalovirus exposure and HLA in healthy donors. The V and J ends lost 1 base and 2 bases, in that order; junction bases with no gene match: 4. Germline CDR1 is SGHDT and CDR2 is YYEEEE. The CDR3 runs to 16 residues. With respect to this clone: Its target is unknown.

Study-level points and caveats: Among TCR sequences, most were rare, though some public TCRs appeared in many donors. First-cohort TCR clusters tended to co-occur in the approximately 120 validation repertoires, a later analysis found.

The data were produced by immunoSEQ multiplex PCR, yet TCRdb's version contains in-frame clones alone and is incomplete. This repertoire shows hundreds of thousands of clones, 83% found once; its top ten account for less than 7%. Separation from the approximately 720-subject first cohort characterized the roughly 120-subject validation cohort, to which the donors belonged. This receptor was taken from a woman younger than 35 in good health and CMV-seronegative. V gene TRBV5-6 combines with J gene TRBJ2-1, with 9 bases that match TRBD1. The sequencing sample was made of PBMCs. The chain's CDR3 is CASSLWDRATYNEQFF. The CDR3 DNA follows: TGTGCCAGCAGCTTGTGGGACAGGGCCACCTACAATGAGCAGTTCTTC.